These 9 T cell receptor beta chains came from one sample sequenced in a study of T cells in Graves' hyperthyroidism and ophthalmopathy. RNA transcripts gave rise to amplified TCR beta CDR3 regions. HTBI primers were employed in a first-round RT-PCR of the TCR CDR3. One entry per CDR3 protein, called by TCRdb with MiXCR from the multiplex PCR reads. The sample comprises 450,000 to 700,000 distinct CDR3 sequences, roughly 46% of which are singletons, and 15% to 20% rests with the top ten. The specimen was peripheral blood or thyroid tissue (not recorded which). The receptor set was obtained from an adult woman with Graves' disease, either hyperthyroidism or ophthalmopathy (not recorded which).

The genes are TRBV5-8 and TRBJ1-5; no clear D. The CDR3 has 14 amino acids. Trimming cost V 4 bases and J 11 bases, with 19 bases left between them. The germline V gene encodes CDR1 SGHTS and CDR2 YDEGEE. The CDR3 here is CASSAGGMKETQHF. CDR3 sequence (DNA): TGTGCCAGCAGCGCCGGAGGCATGAAGGAGACCCAGCATTTT.

J is TRBJ1-6 and V is TRBV2, with D perhaps matching TRBD1 (5 bases). The germline gives CDR1 SNHLY, CDR2 FYNNEI. CDR3 length: 14 residues. Trimming left V 8 bases short and J 1 base short, with 9 bases between. CDR3 region: CASGRGSYNSPLHF. The CDR3 bases are TGTGCCAGCGGTAGGGGTTCCTATAATTCACCCCTCCACTTT.

In its sample, this clonotype was seen once. The gene calls are TRBV20-1 and TRBJ1-3; TRBD1 might be the D (6 bases). The germline gives CDR1 DFQATT, CDR2 SNEGSKA (reference sequence). The length of the CDR3 is 10 residues. Trimming cost V 1 base and J 15 bases, with 10 bases left between them. This CDR3 reads CSARGTATYF. Here the CDR3 DNA reads TGCAGTGCTAGAGGGACAGCAACATATTTT.

This clonotype appeared many times. This chain joins TRBV7-2 and TRBJ1-1; D is ambiguous. Germline lookup yields CDR1 SGHTA and CDR2 FQGNSA. The CDR3 has 11 residues. V was cut by 1 base and J by 10 bases, with 7 bases left in between. CDR3 amino acids: CASSLGRVAFF. As DNA, the CDR3 is TGTGCCAGCAGCTTAGGGAGGGTAGCTTTCTTT.

The chain has TRBV7-3 and TRBJ1-1, with D possibly matching TRBD1 (6 bases). The CDR3 contains 16 residues. The V end lost 0 bases, the J end lost 0 bases, and 11 bases lay between the germline ends. CDR1 and CDR2 from the germline V gene are SGHTA and FQGTGA. The CDR3 sequence is CASSLTGGALNTEAFF. The CDR3 DNA sequence: TGTGCCAGCAGCTTAACGGGGGGGGCACTGAACACTGAAGCTTTCTTT.

The table lists this clonotype with a few counts. V is TRBV19 and J is TRBJ1-5, with D possibly matching TRBD1 (5 bases). The germline V gene has CDR1 LNHDA and CDR2 SQIVND (reference sequence). Trimming left V 3 bases short and J 12 bases short, with 9 bases between. The CDR3 sequence is 11 residues long. The CDR3 DNA reads TGTGCCAGTAGTATGGGGCTTTTCCAGCATTTT. Translating gives CASSMGLFQHF.

This clonotype was seen ten or more times. The chain couples TRBV7-9 to TRBJ1-1; 7 bases match TRBD1. V trimming: 4 bases; J trimming: 7 bases; junction bases outside the gene matches: 12. Germline values: CDR1 SEHNR, CDR2 FQNEAQ (reference sequence). This CDR3 region has 15 residues. CDR3 loop: CASSSRQGGFGEAFF. CDR3 in DNA: TGTGCCAGCAGCTCACGACAGGGAGGATTCGGTGAAGCTTTCTTT.

This clonotype was counted ten times or more. The gene calls are TRBV9 and TRBJ2-7, with 7 bases that match TRBD1. Per germline, CDR1 SGDLS and CDR2 YYNGEE. The CDR3 is 14 amino acids. The trim removed 0 bases at V and 3 bases at J, leaving 3 bases unmatched. CDR3 sequence (DNA): TGTGCCAGCAGCGTAGCCGACAGGGTCTACGAGCAGTACTTC. This encodes CASSVADRVYEQYF. Full variable domain (outside the CDR3, taken from reference TRBV9 and TRBJ2-7): DSGVTQTPKHLITATGQRVTLRCSPRSGDLSVYWYQQSLDQGLQFLIQYYNGEERAKGNILERFSAQQFPDLHSELNLSSLELGDSALYFCASSVADRVYEQYFGPGTRLTVT.

This clonotype was seen a few times. The chain is built from TRBV7-3 and TRBJ2-5, with D possibly matching TRBD2 (6 bases). The CDR3 has 11 amino acids. The germline V gene encodes CDR1 SGHTA and CDR2 FQGTGA. V was trimmed by 5 bases and J by 9 bases, leaving 10 bases between them. CDR3 amino acids: CASSPREPQYF. DNA for the CDR3: TGTGCCAGCAGCCCTCGGGAGCCCCAGTACTTC.